This T cell receptor (beta chain) was recovered during a study of response to subunit inactivated influenza vaccine. Study-wide points: Authors suggested few new T cells are recruited by each seasonal influenza vaccination.

To note about this clonotype: Its antigen is currently unknown.

From the RT-PCR reads, TCRdb called clonotypes with MiXCR, one entry per CDR3 protein. The sample yields 450,000 to 700,000 distinct CDR3 sequences, about 14% seen once. The source is a man between 45 and 60 years old who received an inactivated influenza vaccine. The sample here was PBMCs from blood, taken 11 to 12 days after vaccination.

The CDR3 is CASSLDDSIEAFF. The CDR3 DNA reads as TGTGCCAGCAGCTTAGATGACAGCATTGAAGCTTTCTTT. The gene calls are TRBV7-9 and TRBJ1-1, with D possibly TRBD1 on 5 matching bases. The V end lost 1 base, the J end lost 7 bases, and 10 bases lay between the germline ends. Germline V lookup: CDR1 SEHNR, CDR2 FQNEAQ (reference sequence). The length of the CDR3 is 13 residues.